These T cell receptor beta chains were read from a single sample in a study of OX40 agonist ivuxolimab in advanced cancers. The table came from immunoSEQ multiplex PCR; TCRdb's copy has only in-frame clones and leaves some out. The sample holds approximately 79,000 clones, approximately 86% seen once. Sequenced material: CD4+ or CD8+ T cells sorted from blood, taken in a trial of the OX40 agonist ivuxolimab. Receptors originate from an adult with an advanced solid tumor such as melanoma, head and neck, liver or kidney cancer. The CDR3 runs from the conserved cysteine through the conserved F or W. The order of the fields is V gene, J gene, D gene, clone size, CDR3 protein, CDR3 DNA. D genes are given only for firm matches. Clone size is stated in some rows and not others, as once, few, many or a class when expanded.

TRBV9,TRBJ1-6,.,.,CASSDRDIDNSPLHF,TGTGCCAGCAGCGACCGGGACATCGATAATTCACCCCTCCACTTT
TRBV7-9,TRBJ2-3,.,.,CASSPGTDTSTDTQYF,TGTGCCAGCAGCCCCGGGACGGATACTAGCACAGATACGCAGTATTTT
TRBV10-3,TRBJ2-1,.,.,CATSRSYNEQFF,TGTGCCACCTCGCGCTCCTACAATGAGCAGTTCTTC
TRBV7-9,TRBJ2-5,.,.,CASTGWVKETQYF,TGTGCCAGCACGGGGTGGGTCAAAGAGACCCAGTACTTC
TRBV10-2,TRBJ2-6,.,.,CASSVNRPPPESGANVLTF,TGCGCCAGCAGTGTGAACAGGCCTCCCCCAGAATCTGGGGCCAACGTCCTGACTTTC
TRBV5-1,TRBJ1-1,TRBD1,few,CASSLVPGQGAEAFF,TGCGCCAGCAGCTTGGTGCCGGGACAGGGCGCTGAAGCTTTCTTT
TRBV25-1,TRBJ2-2,TRBD1,.,CASSEWVDRETGELFF,TGTGCCAGCAGTGAATGGGTAGACAGGGAAACCGGGGAGCTGTTTTTT
TRBV7-2,TRBJ2-7,TRBD1,.,CASSLGRDRVMGYEQYF,TGTGCCAGCAGCTTAGGCCGGGACAGGGTAATGGGTTACGAGCAGTACTTC
TRBV18,TRBJ2-7,TRBD1,.,CASSPQGQGFSYEQYF,TGTGCCAGCTCACCCCAAGGACAGGGGTTCTCCTACGAGCAGTACTTC
TRBV29-1,TRBJ2-3,.,.,CSANTDTQYF,TGCAGCGCCAACACAGATACGCAGTATTTT
TRBV28,TRBJ1-2,.,.,CASSFRAYGYTF,TGTGCCAGCAGTTTTAGGGCATATGGCTACACCTTC
TRBV4-1,TRBJ1-5,TRBD1,.,CASSQDPGQVHQPQHF,TGCGCCAGCAGCCAGGACCCGGGACAGGTCCATCAGCCCCAGCATTTT
TRBV7-7,TRBJ1-2,.,.,CASSLNRGDYGYTF,TGTGCCAGCAGCTTAAATCGGGGGGACTATGGCTACACCTTC
TRBV5-1,TRBJ1-2,.,.,CASSWNRVDYGYTF,TGCGCCAGCAGCTGGAACCGGGTCGACTATGGCTACACCTTC
TRBV5-4,TRBJ1-3,TRBD1,.,CASSQGATGNTIYF,TGTGCCAGCAGCCAGGGGGCGACGGGAAACACCATATATTTT
TRBV10-2,TRBJ2-1,TRBD2,.,CASSEQGRGGLNEQFF,TGCGCCAGCAGTGAACAAGGGCGGGGGGGCTTAAATGAGCAGTTCTTC
TRBV28,TRBJ1-1,.,.,CASSFSGRGAFF,TGTGCCAGCAGTTTTTCGGGCAGGGGAGCTTTCTTT
TRBV29-1,TRBJ1-4,.,.,CSVGTGGKLFF,TGCAGCGTGGGAACCGGAGGGAAACTGTTTTTT
TRBV10-3,TRBJ1-1,TRBD1,.,CATQGVDTEAFF,TGTGCCACACAGGGGGTCGACACTGAAGCTTTCTTT
TRBV18,TRBJ2-3,.,.,CASSPQGFTDTQYF,TGTGCCAGCTCACCGCAGGGTTTCACAGATACGCAGTATTTT
TRBV28,TRBJ2-1,TRBD2,.,CASSLSGVNEQFF,TGTGCCAGCAGTTTGAGCGGGGTCAATGAGCAGTTCTTC
TRBV6-5,TRBJ1-1,.,.,CASSYRGEVQAFF,TGTGCCAGCAGTTACAGAGGGGAAGTCCAAGCTTTCTTT
TRBV19,TRBJ2-3,.,.,CATWTASTDTQYF,TGTGCCACTTGGACAGCGAGCACAGATACGCAGTATTTT
TRBV10-2,TRBJ1-6,.,.,CASSEAPGKGSPLHF,TGCGCCAGCAGTGAGGCCCCAGGGAAAGGTTCACCCCTCCACTTT
TRBV4-3,TRBJ2-5,.,.,CASSLSANLNGETQYF,TGCGCCAGCAGCCTCTCGGCTAACCTAAACGGAGAGACCCAGTACTTC
TRBV28,TRBJ1-1,TRBD1,few,CASSLTQPGGAEAFF,TGTGCCAGCAGTTTAACCCAACCAGGGGGCGCGGAAGCTTTCTTT
TRBV10-3,TRBJ1-1,TRBD1,.,CAIGTGTLNTEAFF,TGTGCCATTGGGACAGGCACTTTAAACACTGAAGCTTTCTTT
TRBV6-5,TRBJ1-2,TRBD1,.,CASKGQGALYGYTF,TGTGCCAGCAAGGGACAGGGAGCCCTCTATGGCTACACCTTC
TRBV6-5,TRBJ2-6,.,.,CASSYSGDSGANVLTF,TGTGCCAGCAGTTACTCCGGGGACTCTGGGGCCAACGTCCTGACTTTC
TRBV11-2,TRBJ2-2,.,.,CATFNTGELFF,TGTGCCACCTTTAACACCGGGGAGCTGTTTTTT
TRBV7-2,TRBJ2-5,.,.,CASSAGGSFRETQYF,TGTGCCAGCAGCGCCGGGGGTAGTTTTCGGGAGACCCAGTACTTC
TRBV10-1,TRBJ2-1,.,.,CASSESTRGVDNEQFF,TGCGCCAGCAGTGAGTCGACCAGGGGTGTCGACAATGAGCAGTTCTTC
TRBV10-1,TRBJ1-1,.,.,CASSLQGDTEAFF,TGCGCCAGCAGCTTGCAGGGAGACACTGAAGCTTTCTTT
TRBV10-3,TRBJ2-3,TRBD2,.,CAIRAGGGDTQYF,TGTGCCATCAGGGCGGGGGGAGGAGATACGCAGTATTTT
TRBV4-2,TRBJ1-3,.,once,CASSQGFRQTRHTIYF,TGTGCCAGCAGCCAGGGGTTTCGCCAAACTAGGCACACCATATATTTT
TRBV9,TRBJ2-5,.,.,CASSLSRGGVETQYF,TGTGCCAGCAGCCTTTCGCGGGGTGGGGTAGAGACCCAGTACTTC
TRBV28,TRBJ2-6,.,.,CASSSPAGVLTF,TGTGCCAGCAGCTCCCCCGCGGGCGTCCTGACTTTC
TRBV6-5,TRBJ1-2,.,.,CASSYSISYGYTF,TGTGCCAGCAGTTACTCGATCAGCTATGGCTACACCTTC
TRBV5-6,TRBJ1-2,.,.,CASSLNGGTISGYTF,TGTGCCAGCAGCTTAAACGGAGGGACTATCTCGGGCTACACCTTC
TRBV9,TRBJ1-3,TRBD1,once,CASSIGQGLNTIYF,TGTGCCAGCTCTATTGGACAGGGTTTAAACACCATATATTTT
TRBV6-5,TRBJ1-5,.,.,CASSGRTGNQPQHF,TGTGCCAGCAGTGGGCGGACGGGAAATCAGCCCCAGCATTTT
TRBV7-2,TRBJ2-5,.,.,CASSSDAGGQETQYF,TGTGCCAGCAGCTCGGACGCTGGGGGGCAAGAGACCCAGTACTTC
TRBV19,TRBJ1-5,.,.,CASSRILGFNQPQHF,TGTGCCAGTAGTAGGATATTAGGGTTCAATCAGCCCCAGCATTTT
TRBV7-9,TRBJ2-1,TRBD1,.,CASSLVQGSDEQFF,TGTGCCAGCAGCTTAGTACAGGGGAGCGATGAGCAGTTCTTC
TRBV10-3,TRBJ2-3,TRBD2,.,CAISLVGGGPDTQYF,TGTGCCATCTCTCTTGTTGGCGGGGGGCCAGATACGCAGTATTTT
TRBV2,TRBJ1-2,.,.,CASSALTGGAYGYTF,TGTGCCAGCAGTGCCCTTACGGGGGGAGCCTATGGCTACACCTTC